These T cell receptor beta chains were read from a single sample in a study of T cell responses to AZD1222 COVID-19 vaccine. Using immunoSEQ multiplex PCR, the repertoire was profiled, and TCRdb retains in-frame clones only, with some absent. The table shows approximately 67,000 clones, with approximately 83% occurring only once. The specimen comprised peripheral blood, sampled 28 days after the second AZD1222 dose. The receptors shown here come from an adult who received the AZD1222 COVID-19 vaccine. Both conserved end residues are trimmed from each CDR3.

J gene: TRBJ1-1
CDR3 length: 13
V gene: TRBV18
CDR3 protein: ASSPGSGRDTEAF

J gene: TRBJ1-1
CDR3 length: 13
V gene: TRBV27
CDR3 protein: ASSSQGDGRTEAF

J gene: TRBJ1-2
CDR3 length: 11
V gene: TRBV5-6
CDR3 protein: ASSVPLHDGYT

J gene: TRBJ2-7
CDR3 length: 13
V gene: TRBV18
CDR3 protein: ASSPVLGVWNEQY

J gene: TRBJ1-4
CDR3 length: 9
V gene: TRBV20-1
CDR3 protein: SARSGEKLF

J gene: TRBJ2-3
CDR3 length: 13
V gene: TRBV27
CDR3 protein: ASSGIGGGIDTQY

J gene: TRBJ2-1
CDR3 length: 10
V gene: TRBV24-1
CDR3 protein: ATSDGGYEQF

J gene: TRBJ2-1
CDR3 length: 12
V gene: TRBV9
CDR3 protein: ASSASTGYNEQF

J gene: TRBJ1-5
CDR3 length: 12
V gene: TRBV29-1
CDR3 protein: SVATGNSNQPQH

J gene: TRBJ2-6
CDR3 length: 15
V gene: TRBV30
CDR3 protein: AWSRGTGSSGANVLT

J gene: TRBJ2-3
CDR3 length: 15
V gene: TRBV28
CDR3 protein: ASSLFLRGAATDTQY

J gene: TRBJ1-1
CDR3 length: 13
V gene: TRBV7-8
CDR3 protein: ASSPIGGVSTEAF

J gene: TRBJ1-1
CDR3 length: 13
V gene: TRBV6-5
CDR3 protein: ASSQNFVANTEAF

J gene: TRBJ2-7
CDR3 length: 12
V gene: TRBV5-4
CDR3 protein: ASSGQNTAHEQY

J gene: TRBJ2-5
CDR3 length: 14
V gene: TRBV5-1
CDR3 protein: ASSFTGGASQETQY

J gene: TRBJ2-2
CDR3 length: 14
V gene: TRBV19
CDR3 protein: ASSIWRGSDTGELF

J gene: TRBJ1-1
CDR3 length: 13
V gene: TRBV6-5
CDR3 protein: ASNTRTGRNTEAF

J gene: TRBJ1-6
CDR3 length: 14
V gene: TRBV14
CDR3 protein: ASSQGEGPYNSPLH

J gene: TRBJ1-5
CDR3 length: 14
V gene: TRBV18
CDR3 protein: ASSPGQKYSNQPQH

J gene: TRBJ1-5
CDR3 length: 11
V gene: TRBV29-1
CDR3 protein: SVTQGRGQPQH

J gene: TRBJ2-7
CDR3 length: 15
V gene: TRBV7-9
CDR3 protein: ASSLAPGTGSSYEQY

J gene: TRBJ2-7
CDR3 length: 12
V gene: TRBV15
CDR3 protein: ATSPPGQGDEQY

J gene: TRBJ1-1
CDR3 length: 12
V gene: TRBV6-6
CDR3 protein: ASSPTLAGTEAF

J gene: TRBJ2-1
CDR3 length: 14
V gene: TRBV6-5
CDR3 protein: ASSYSLGTVPNEQF

J gene: TRBJ1-5
CDR3 length: 14
V gene: TRBV2
CDR3 protein: ASSLQGPPGGQPQH

J gene: TRBJ2-7
CDR3 length: 12
V gene: TRBV10-3
CDR3 protein: AISEGSGGYEQY

J gene: TRBJ2-7
CDR3 length: 12
V gene: TRBV10-3
CDR3 protein: AISSRTGVNEQY

J gene: TRBJ1-6
CDR3 length: 14
V gene: TRBV4-3
CDR3 protein: ASSQATAGYNSPLH

J gene: TRBJ1-6
CDR3 length: 15
V gene: TRBV7-9
CDR3 protein: ASSQPPGQGKSSPLH

J gene: TRBJ2-2
CDR3 length: 11
V gene: TRBV11-3
CDR3 protein: ASSLPGTGELF